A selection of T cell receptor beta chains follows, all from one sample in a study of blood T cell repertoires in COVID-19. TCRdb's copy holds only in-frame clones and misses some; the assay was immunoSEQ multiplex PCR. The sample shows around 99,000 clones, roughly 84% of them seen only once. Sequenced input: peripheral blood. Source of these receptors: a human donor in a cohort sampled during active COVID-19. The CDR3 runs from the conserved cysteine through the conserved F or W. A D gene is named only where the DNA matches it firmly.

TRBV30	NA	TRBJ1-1	TGTGCCTGGACACCCGGGACACGAAGGGCTTTCTTT	CAWTPGTRRAFF
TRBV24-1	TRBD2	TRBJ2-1	TGTGCCACCAGTGAACTAGCGGGATCCGGGCAGTTCTTC	CATSELAGSGQFF
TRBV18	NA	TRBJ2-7	TGTGCCAGCTCACCCAGGGAGGCCGACGAGCAGTACTTC	CASSPREADEQYF
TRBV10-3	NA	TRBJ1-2	TGTGCCAGTACCCGGGACACCGTTTATGGCTACACCTTC	CASTRDTVYGYTF
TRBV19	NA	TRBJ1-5	TGTGCCAGTAGTGATACGGGTAATCAGCCCCAGCATTTT	CASSDTGNQPQHF
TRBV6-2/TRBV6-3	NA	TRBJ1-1	TGTGCCAGCAGCCAGAGCACTGAAGCTTTCTTT	CASSQSTEAFF
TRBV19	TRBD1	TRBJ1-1	TGTGCCAGTAGTCCGAGGAACAGGGGCCTAATGAACACTGAAGCTTTCTTT	CASSPRNRGLMNTEAFF
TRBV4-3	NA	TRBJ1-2	TGCGCCAGCAGCCAAGCAACCGGACAGCCCTTTTATGGCTACACCTTC	CASSQATGQPFYGYTF
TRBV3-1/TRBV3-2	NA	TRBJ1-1	TGTGCCAGCACCACGACTGGAGGTAGTAACGCTGAAGCTTTCTTT	CASTTTGGSNAEAFF
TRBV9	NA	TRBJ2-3	TGTGCCAGCAGCGTAGGGGGCGAACCCCCAGATACGCAGTATTTT	CASSVGGEPPDTQYF